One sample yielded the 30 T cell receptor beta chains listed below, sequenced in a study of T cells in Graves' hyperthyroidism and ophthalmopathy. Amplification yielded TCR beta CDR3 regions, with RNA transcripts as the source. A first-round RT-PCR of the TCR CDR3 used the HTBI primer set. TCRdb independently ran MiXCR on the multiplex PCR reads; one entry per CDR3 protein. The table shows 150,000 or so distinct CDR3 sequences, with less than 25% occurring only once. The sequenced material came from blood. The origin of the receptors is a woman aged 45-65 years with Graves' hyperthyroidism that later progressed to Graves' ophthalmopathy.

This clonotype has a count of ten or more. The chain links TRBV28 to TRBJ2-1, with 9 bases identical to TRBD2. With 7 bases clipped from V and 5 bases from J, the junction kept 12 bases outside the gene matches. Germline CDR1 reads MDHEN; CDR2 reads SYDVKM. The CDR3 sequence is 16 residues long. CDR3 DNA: TGTGCCAGCACCTCACCTAGGGCGGGAGGGAACAATGAGCAGTTCTTC. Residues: CASTSPRAGGNNEQFF. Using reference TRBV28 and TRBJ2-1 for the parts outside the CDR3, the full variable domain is DVKVTQSSRYLVKRTGEKVFLECVQDMDHENMFWYRQDPGLGLRLIYFSYDVKMKEKGDIPEGYSVSREKKERFSLILESASTNQTSMYLCASTSPRAGGNNEQFFGPGTRLTVL.

This CDR3 reads CASSESLGLAGVLRRTTDTQYF. DNA for the CDR3: TGTGCCAGCAGTGAGTCGCTGGGACTAGCGGGAGTTTTGCGCCGTACCACAGATACGCAGTATTTT. V gene TRBV6-1 combines with J gene TRBJ2-3; 14 positions match TRBD2. Germline values: CDR1 MNHNS, CDR2 SASEGT. This CDR3 has 22 residues. Trimming took 3 bases from V and 2 from J; bases not matched to a gene: 19.

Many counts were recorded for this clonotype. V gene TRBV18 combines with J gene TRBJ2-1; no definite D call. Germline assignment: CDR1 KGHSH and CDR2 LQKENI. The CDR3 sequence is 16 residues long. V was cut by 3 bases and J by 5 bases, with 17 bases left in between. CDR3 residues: CASSPAPKAGDNEQFF. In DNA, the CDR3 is TGTGCCAGCTCACCGGCCCCCAAGGCCGGAGACAATGAGCAGTTCTTC.

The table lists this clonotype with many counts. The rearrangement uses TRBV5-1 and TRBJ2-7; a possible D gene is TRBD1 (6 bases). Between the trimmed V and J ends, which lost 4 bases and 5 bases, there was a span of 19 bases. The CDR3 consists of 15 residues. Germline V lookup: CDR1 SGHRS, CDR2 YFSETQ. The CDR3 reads CASSVQGIAANEQYF. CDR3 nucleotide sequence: TGCGCCAGCAGCGTTCAGGGGATCGCTGCTAACGAGCAGTACTTC.

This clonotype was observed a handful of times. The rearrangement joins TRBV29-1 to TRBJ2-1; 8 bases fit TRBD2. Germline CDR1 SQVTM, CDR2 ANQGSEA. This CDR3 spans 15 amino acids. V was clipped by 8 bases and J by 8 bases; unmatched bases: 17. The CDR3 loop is CSLRGGVAGLDEQFF. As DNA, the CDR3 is TGCAGCTTGAGGGGGGGGGTAGCGGGACTCGATGAGCAGTTCTTC.

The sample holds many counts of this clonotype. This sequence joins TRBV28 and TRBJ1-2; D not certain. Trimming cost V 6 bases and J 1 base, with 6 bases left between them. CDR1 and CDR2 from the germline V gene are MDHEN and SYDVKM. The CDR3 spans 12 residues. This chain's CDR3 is CASSSVNYGYTF. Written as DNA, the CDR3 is TGTGCCAGCAGCTCAGTTAACTATGGCTACACCTTC.

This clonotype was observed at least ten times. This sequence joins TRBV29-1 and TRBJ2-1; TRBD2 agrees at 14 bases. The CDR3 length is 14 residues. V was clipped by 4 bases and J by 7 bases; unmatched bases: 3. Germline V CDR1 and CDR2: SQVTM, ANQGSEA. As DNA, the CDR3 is TGCAGCGTTGGGGGACTAGCGGGAGTTAATGAGCAGTTCTTC. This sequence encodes CSVGGLAGVNEQFF.

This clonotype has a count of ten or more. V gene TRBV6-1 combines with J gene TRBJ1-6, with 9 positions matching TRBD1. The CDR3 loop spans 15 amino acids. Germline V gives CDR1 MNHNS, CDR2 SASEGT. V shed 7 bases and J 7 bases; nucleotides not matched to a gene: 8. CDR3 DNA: TGTGCCAGCACTAACGGGGGACAGGGAAATTCACCCCTCCACTTT. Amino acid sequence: CASTNGGQGNSPLHF.

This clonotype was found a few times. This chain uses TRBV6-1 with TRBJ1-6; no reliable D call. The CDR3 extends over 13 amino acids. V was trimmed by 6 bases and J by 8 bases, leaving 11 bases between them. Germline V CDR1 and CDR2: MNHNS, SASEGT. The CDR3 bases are TGTGCCAGCAGACAAGTCGGGGATTCACCCCTCCACTTT. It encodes CASRQVGDSPLHF.

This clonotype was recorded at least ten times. CDR3 nucleotide sequence: TGCAGTGCTAGACGTAGCGGGAGCTACAATGAGCAGTTCTTC. Translating gives CSARRSGSYNEQFF. This chain joins TRBV20-1 and TRBJ2-1; 9 nucleotides match TRBD2. Germline loops: CDR1 DFQATT, CDR2 SNEGSKA (reference sequence). With V trimmed by 2 bases and J by 3 bases, 2 bases remained unmatched. The CDR3 is 14 residues long.

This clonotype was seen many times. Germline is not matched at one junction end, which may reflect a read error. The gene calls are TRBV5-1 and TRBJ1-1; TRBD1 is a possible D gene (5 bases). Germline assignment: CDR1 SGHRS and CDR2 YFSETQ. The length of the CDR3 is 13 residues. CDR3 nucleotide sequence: TGTGCCAGCAGTTTGGGACCGAACACTGAAGCTTTCTTT. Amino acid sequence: CASSLGPNTEAFF.

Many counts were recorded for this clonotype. The DNA for the CDR3 is TGCGCCAGCAGCTTGCTTGCTAGCCAGTCGGAGACCCAGTACTTC. Translated, it gives CASSLLASQSETQYF. This chain connects TRBV5-1 to TRBJ2-5; D perhaps matches TRBD2 (5 bases). CDR1 SGHRS and CDR2 YFSETQ come from the germline V gene. V lost 1 base and J 5 bases, leaving 15 bases between the germline ends. The CDR3 has 15 amino acids.

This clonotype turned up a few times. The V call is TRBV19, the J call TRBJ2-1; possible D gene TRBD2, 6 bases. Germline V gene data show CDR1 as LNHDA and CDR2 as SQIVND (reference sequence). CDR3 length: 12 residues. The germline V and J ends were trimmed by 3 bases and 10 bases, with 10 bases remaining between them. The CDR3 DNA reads TGTGCCAGTAGTATGAGGGGAGGCGAGCAGTTCTTC. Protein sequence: CASSMRGGEQFF.

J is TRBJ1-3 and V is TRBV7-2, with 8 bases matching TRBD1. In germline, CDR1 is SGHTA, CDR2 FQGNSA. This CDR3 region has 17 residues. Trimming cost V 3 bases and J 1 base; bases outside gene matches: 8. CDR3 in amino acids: CASSFYPRTGSGNTIYF. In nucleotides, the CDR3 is TGTGCCAGCAGCTTTTATCCGCGGACAGGGTCTGGAAACACCATATATTTT.

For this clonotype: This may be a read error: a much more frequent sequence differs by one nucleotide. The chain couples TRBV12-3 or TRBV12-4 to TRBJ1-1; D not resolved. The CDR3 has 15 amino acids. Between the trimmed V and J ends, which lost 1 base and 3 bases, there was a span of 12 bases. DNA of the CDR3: TGTGCCAGCAGTTTAGTTGGTGGGATACACACTGAAGCTTTCTTT. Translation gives CASSLVGGIHTEAFF.

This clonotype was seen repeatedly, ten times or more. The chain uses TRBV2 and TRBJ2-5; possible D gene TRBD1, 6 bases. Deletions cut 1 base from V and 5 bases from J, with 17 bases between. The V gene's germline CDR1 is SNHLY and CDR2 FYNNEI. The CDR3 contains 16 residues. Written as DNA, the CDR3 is TGTGCCAGCAGTGAAGGGGAAGCAGGGGTCCGGGAGACCCAGTACTTC. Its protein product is CASSEGEAGVRETQYF. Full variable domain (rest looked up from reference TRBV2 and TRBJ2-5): EPEVTQTPSHQVTQMGQEVILRCVPISNHLYFYWYRQILGQKVEFLVSFYNNEISEKSEIFDDQFSVERPDGSNFTLKIRSTKLEDSAMYFCASSEGEAGVRETQYFGPGTRLLVL.

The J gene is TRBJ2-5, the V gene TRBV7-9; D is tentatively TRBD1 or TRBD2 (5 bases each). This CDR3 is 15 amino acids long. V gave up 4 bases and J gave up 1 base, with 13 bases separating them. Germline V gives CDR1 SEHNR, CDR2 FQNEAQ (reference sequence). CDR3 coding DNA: TGTGCCAGCAGCTACGGTCGGGGCCCCCAAGAGACCCAGTACTTC. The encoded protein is CASSYGRGPQETQYF.

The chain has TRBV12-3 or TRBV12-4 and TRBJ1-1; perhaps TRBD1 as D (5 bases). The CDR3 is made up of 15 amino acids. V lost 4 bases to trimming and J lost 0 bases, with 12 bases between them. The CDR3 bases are TGTGCCAGCAGTTCCGGGGGAAGGCTGAACACTGAAGCTTTCTTT. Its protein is CASSSGGRLNTEAFF.

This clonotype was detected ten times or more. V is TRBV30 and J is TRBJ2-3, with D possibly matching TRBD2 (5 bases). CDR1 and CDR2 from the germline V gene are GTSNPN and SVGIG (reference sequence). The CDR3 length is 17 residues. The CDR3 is CAGVPGRNLDGTDTQYF. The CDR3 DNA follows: TGTGCGGGAGTGCCTGGAAGAAACCTAGACGGCACAGATACGCAGTATTTT.

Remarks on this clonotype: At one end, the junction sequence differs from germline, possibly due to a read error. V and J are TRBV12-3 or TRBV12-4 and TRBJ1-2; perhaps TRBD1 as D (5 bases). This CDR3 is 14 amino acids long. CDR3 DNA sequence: TGTGCCAGCAGCCCCCCGGGGACCAACTATGGCAACACCTTC. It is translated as CASSPPGTNYGNTF.

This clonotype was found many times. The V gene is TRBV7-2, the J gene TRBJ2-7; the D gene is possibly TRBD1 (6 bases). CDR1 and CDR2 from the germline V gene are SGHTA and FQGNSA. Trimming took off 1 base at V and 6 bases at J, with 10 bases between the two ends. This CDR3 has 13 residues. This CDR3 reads CASSLDQQGEQYF. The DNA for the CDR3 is TGTGCCAGCAGCTTAGACCAACAGGGCGAGCAGTACTTC.

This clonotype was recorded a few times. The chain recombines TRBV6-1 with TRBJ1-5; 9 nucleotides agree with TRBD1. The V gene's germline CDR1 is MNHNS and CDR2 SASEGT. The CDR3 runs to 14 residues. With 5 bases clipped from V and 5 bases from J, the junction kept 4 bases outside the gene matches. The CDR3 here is CASSRTGGYQPQHF. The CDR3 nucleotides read TGTGCCAGCAGTAGAACAGGGGGCTATCAGCCCCAGCATTTT.

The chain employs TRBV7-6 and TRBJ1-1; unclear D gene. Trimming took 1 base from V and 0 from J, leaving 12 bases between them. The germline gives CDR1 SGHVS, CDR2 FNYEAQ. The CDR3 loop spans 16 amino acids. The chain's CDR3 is CASSLEDWGVNTEAFF. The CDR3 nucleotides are TGTGCCAGCAGCTTAGAAGATTGGGGTGTGAACACTGAAGCTTTCTTT.

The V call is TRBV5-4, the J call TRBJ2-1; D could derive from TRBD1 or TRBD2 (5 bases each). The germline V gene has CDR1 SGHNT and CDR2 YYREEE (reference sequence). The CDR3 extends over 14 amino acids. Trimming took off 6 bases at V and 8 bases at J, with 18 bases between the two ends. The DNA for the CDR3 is TGTGCCAGCACCAACCCCCCCGGGGACGATGAGCAGTTCTTC. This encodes CASTNPPGDDEQFF.

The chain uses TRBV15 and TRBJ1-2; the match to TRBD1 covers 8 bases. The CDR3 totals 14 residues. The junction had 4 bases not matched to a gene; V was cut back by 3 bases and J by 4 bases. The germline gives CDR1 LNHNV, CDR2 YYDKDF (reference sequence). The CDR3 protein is CATSRDRELYGYTF. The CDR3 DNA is TGTGCCACCAGCAGGGACAGGGAGCTCTATGGCTACACCTTC.

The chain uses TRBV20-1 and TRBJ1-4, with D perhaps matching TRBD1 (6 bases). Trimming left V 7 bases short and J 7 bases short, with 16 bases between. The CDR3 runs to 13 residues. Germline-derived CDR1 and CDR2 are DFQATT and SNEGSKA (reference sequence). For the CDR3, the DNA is TGCAGTGTAACGGGGGGCGCGGGTGAAAAACTGTTTTTT. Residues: CSVTGGAGEKLFF.

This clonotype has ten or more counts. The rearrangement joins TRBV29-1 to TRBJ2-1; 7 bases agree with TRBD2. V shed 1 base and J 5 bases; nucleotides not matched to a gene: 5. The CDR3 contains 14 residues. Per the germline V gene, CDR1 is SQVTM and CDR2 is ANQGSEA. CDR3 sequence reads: CSVEARLANNEQFF. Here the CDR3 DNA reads TGCAGCGTTGAAGCCAGACTAGCAAACAATGAGCAGTTCTTC.

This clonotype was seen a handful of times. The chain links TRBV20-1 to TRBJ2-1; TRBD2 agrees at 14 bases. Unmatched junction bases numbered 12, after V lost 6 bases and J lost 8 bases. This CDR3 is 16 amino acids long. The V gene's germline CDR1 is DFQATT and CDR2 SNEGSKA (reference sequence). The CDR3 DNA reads TGCAGTGCAACGGGCGATTGGACTAGCGGGGGGTATGAGCAGTTCTTC. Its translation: CSATGDWTSGGYEQFF.

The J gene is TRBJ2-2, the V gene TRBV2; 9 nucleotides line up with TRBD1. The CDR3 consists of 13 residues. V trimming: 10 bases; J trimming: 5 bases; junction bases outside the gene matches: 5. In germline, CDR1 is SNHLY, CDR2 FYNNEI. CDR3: CAKPGQGTGELFF. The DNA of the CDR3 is TGTGCCAAACCGGGACAGGGAACCGGGGAGCTGTTTTTT.

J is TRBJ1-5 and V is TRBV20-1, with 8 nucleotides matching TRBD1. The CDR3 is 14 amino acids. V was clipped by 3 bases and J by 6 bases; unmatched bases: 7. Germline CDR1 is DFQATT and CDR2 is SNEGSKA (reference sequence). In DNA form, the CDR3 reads TGCAGTGCTAGCCCCGACAGGGGAGGTCAGCCCCAGCATTTT. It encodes CSASPDRGGQPQHF.